This T cell receptor (beta chain) appears in the sequencing data of a study of blood T cell repertoires in COVID-19. Only in-frame clones appear in the TCRdb table, and some are missing; sequencing was by immunoSEQ multiplex PCR. The top ten clones hold less than 75% of a sample with under 60,000 clones, roughly 88% of them seen once. From germline, CDR1 is MNHEY and CDR2 SMNVEV (reference sequence). CDR3 length: 16 residues. Trimming took 8 bases from V and 0 from J, leaving 14 bases between them. The rearrangement links TRBV27 to TRBJ1-6, with D perhaps TRBD1 (6 bases). The sequence came from a man in his 70s with acute or convalescent COVID-19. The source material was peripheral blood. CDR3 residues: CASAIQGSSYNSPLHF. The DNA for the CDR3 is TGTGCCAGCGCTATACAGGGAAGCTCCTATAATTCACCCCTCCACTTT.